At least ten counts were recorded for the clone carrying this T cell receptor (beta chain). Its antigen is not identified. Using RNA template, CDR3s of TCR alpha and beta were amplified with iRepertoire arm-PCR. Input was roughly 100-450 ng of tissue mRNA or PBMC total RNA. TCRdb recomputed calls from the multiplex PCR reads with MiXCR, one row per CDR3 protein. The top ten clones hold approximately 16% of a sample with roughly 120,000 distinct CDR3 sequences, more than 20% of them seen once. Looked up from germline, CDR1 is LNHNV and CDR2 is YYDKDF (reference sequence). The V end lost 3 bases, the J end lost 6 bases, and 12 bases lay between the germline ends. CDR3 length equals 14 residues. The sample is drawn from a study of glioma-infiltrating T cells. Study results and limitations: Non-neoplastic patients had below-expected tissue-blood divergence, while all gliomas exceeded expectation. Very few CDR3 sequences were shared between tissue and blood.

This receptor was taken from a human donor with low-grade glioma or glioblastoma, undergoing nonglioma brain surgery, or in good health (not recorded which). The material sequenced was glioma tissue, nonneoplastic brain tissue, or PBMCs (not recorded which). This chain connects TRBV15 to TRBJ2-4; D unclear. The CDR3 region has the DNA TGTGCCACCAGCAGGGGCGGCGGCGGAAACATTCAGTACTTC. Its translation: CATSRGGGGNIQYF.